The 10 T cell receptor beta chains in this list originate from one sample, sequenced in a study of early T cells in non-severe SARS-CoV-2 infection. TCRdb re-called the 5' RACE reads with MiXCR, one entry per CDR3 protein. The sample has under 85,000 distinct CDR3 sequences, more than 10% seen once. Sequenced here: whole blood, sampled at baseline. Every receptor here comes from an adult who was a healthcare worker with PCR-confirmed SARS-CoV-2 infection or an uninfected control (not recorded which). The donor label of this sample is uncertain.

Points on this clonotype: One junction end does not reproduce the germline sequence, and a read error may be involved. The V gene is TRBV18, the J gene TRBJ2-3; 7 nucleotides agree with TRBD2. This CDR3 spans 13 amino acids. In germline, CDR1 is KGHSH, CDR2 LQKENI. The CDR3 region is CASSTPGGDTQYF. The CDR3 DNA sequence: TGTGCCAGCTCAACACCGGGGGGAGATACGCAGTATTTT. Supplemented by reference TRBV18 and TRBJ2-3, the full variable domain reads NAGVMQNPRHLVRRRGQEARLRCSPMKGHSHVYWYRQLPEEGLKFMVYLQKENIIDESGMPKERFSAEFPKEGPSILRIQQVVRGDSAAYFCASSTPGGDTQYFGPGTRLTVL.

This clonotype was observed a handful of times. J is TRBJ2-1 and V is TRBV9, with 12 bases lining up with TRBD2. The germline V gene encodes CDR1 SGDLS and CDR2 YYNGEE. CDR3 length: 18 amino acids. Germline trimming cut 1 base from V and 4 bases from J; bases unmatched to any gene: 9. The CDR3 DNA is TGTGCCAGCAGCGTAACCCTAGCGGGAGGGGCGGGGTACAATGAGCAGTTCTTC. Translating gives CASSVTLAGGAGYNEQFF. The full variable domain, completed using reference TRBV9 and TRBJ2-1, is DSGVTQTPKHLITATGQRVTLRCSPRSGDLSVYWYQQSLDQGLQFLIQYYNGEERAKGNILERFSAQQFPDLHSELNLSSLELGDSALYFCASSVTLAGGAGYNEQFFGPGTRLTVL.

The gene calls are TRBV10-2 and TRBJ1-4; maybe TRBD1 (6 bases). Per germline, CDR1 WSHSY and CDR2 SAAADI. V shed 0 bases and J shed 1 base, with 15 bases lying between them. The length of the CDR3 is 18 residues. The CDR3 protein is CASSESGTGMVTNEKLFF. Written as DNA, the CDR3 is TGCGCCAGCAGTGAGTCGGGAACAGGGATGGTAACTAATGAAAAACTGTTTTTT.

This chain joins TRBV12-3 or TRBV12-4 and TRBJ2-5, with D possibly called TRBD1 or TRBD2 (5 bases each). Trimming removed 4 bases at V and 5 bases at J, with 5 bases between. This CDR3 is built from 11 residues. The CDR3 sequence: CASSWGETQYF. The CDR3 DNA follows: TGTGCCAGCAGTTGGGGGGAGACCCAGTACTTC.

V usage is TRBV2 and J usage is TRBJ2-5, with 12 bases matching TRBD2. From germline, CDR1 is SNHLY and CDR2 FYNNEI. The length of the CDR3 is 15 residues. Trimming took 4 bases from V and 6 from J; bases not matched to a gene: 6. CDR3 amino acids: CASSGELAGGKTQYF. DNA of the CDR3: TGTGCCAGCAGTGGGGAACTAGCGGGAGGAAAGACCCAGTACTTC.

This sequence joins TRBV5-6 and TRBJ2-1; TRBD2 aligns across 8 bases. The CDR3 spans 18 residues. Germline assignment: CDR1 SGHDT and CDR2 YYEEEE. Unmatched junction bases numbered 15, after V lost 0 bases and J lost 7 bases. The CDR3, as DNA: TGTGCCAGCAGCTTGGGCTTTTTCGGCGGGGGGCCTTGGAATGAGCAGTTCTTC. This encodes CASSLGFFGGGPWNEQFF.

The chain combines TRBV3-1 with TRBJ2-2; D unresolved. Germline-derived CDR1 and CDR2 are LGHDT and YNNKEL (reference sequence). V was trimmed by 1 base and J by 7 bases, leaving 13 bases between them. The CDR3 is 15 residues long. The CDR3: CASSQVNGWSGELFF. CDR3 coding DNA: TGTGCCAGCAGCCAAGTAAACGGGTGGAGCGGGGAGCTGTTTTTT.

The sample holds many counts of this clonotype. The rearrangement links TRBV10-3 to TRBJ2-1, with 7 bases aligning to TRBD2. The ends lost 3 bases at V and 2 bases at J; junction bases unmatched: 7. The CDR3 has 16 amino acids. Germline V gene data show CDR1 as ENHRY and CDR2 as SYGVKD. In DNA form, the CDR3 reads TGTGCCATCAGTGAAGTCCTAGCGGCTGCCTACAATGAGCAGTTCTTC. It encodes CAISEVLAAAYNEQFF.

The genes are TRBV10-2 and TRBJ1-2, with D uncertain. This CDR3 region has 13 residues. Trimming shortened V by 1 base and J by 4 bases, and 7 bases separated the two germline ends. The germline V gene has CDR1 WSHSY and CDR2 SAAADI. CDR3 bases: TGCGCCAGCAGTGAGTACAGAACCTATGGCTACACCTTC. This gives the protein CASSEYRTYGYTF.

This clonotype has a handful of counts. This rearrangement joins TRBV19 to TRBJ2-3, with D uncertain. Germline-derived CDR1 and CDR2 are LNHDA and SQIVND (reference sequence). The CDR3 runs to 11 residues. The V end was cut by 6 bases, the J end by 3 bases, with 4 bases between. The CDR3 spells CASRMTDTQYF. DNA for the CDR3: TGTGCCAGTAGGATGACAGATACGCAGTATTTT.